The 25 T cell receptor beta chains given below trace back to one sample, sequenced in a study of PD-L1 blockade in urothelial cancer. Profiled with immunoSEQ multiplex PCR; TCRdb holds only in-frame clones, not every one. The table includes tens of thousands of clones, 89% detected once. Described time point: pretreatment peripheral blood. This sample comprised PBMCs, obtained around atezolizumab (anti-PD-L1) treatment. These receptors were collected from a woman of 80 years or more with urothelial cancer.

For the CDR3, the DNA is TGTGCCAGCAGCGTCCGGCGGGAGGGGTTGAATGAGCAGTTCTTC. It codes for CASSVRREGLNEQFF. V is TRBV6-1 and J is TRBJ2-1; TRBD2 agrees at 9 bases. Germline V gives CDR1 MNHNS, CDR2 SASEGT. Trimming at V came to 6 bases and at J to 7 bases, leaving 10 bases not matched to a gene. CDR3 length: 15 residues.

CDR3 in DNA: TGTGCCAGCAGCCCCCCGGGGAGCTCCTACAATGAGCAGTTCTTC. This encodes CASSPPGSSYNEQFF. V usage is TRBV7-3 and J usage is TRBJ2-1; perhaps TRBD2 as D (5 bases). The CDR3 length is 15 residues. V lost 5 bases and J 0 bases, leaving 11 bases between the germline ends. Germline V CDR1 and CDR2: SGHTA, FQGTGA. The full variable domain, rest sourced from reference TRBV7-3 and TRBJ2-1, is GAGVSQTPSNKVTEKGKYVELRCDPISGHTALYWYRQSLGQGPEFLIYFQGTGAADDSGLPNDRFFAVRPEGSVSTLKIQRTERGDSAVYLCASSPPGSSYNEQFFGPGTRLTVL.

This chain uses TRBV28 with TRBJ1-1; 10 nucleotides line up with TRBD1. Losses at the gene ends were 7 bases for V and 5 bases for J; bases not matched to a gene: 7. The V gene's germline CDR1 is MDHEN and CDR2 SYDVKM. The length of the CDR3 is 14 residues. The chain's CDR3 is CASNPTGGYTEAFF. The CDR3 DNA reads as TGTGCCAGCAACCCGACAGGGGGCTATACTGAAGCTTTCTTT.

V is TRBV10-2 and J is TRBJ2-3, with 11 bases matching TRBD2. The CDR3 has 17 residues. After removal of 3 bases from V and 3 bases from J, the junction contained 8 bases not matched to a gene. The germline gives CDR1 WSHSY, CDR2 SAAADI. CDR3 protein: CASSDRSGRALTDTQYF. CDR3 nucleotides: TGCGCCAGCAGTGATCGTAGCGGGAGGGCCCTAACAGATACGCAGTATTTT.

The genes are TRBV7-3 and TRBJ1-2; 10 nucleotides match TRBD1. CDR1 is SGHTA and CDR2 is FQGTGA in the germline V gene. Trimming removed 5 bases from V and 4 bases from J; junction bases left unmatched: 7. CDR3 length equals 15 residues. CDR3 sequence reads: CASSATGGSSYGYTF. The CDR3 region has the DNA TGTGCCAGCAGCGCGACAGGGGGCAGCAGCTATGGCTACACCTTC.

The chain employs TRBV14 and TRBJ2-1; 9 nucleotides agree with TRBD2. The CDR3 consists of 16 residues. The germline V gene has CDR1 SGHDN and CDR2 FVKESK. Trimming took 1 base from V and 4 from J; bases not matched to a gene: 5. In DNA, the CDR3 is TGTGCCAGCAGCCAAGGCCTAGCGGGACCATACAATGAGCAGTTCTTC. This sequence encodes CASSQGLAGPYNEQFF.

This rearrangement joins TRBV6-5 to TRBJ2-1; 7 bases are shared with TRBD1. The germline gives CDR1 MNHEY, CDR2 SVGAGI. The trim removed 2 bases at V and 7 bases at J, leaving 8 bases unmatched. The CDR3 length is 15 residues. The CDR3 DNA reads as TGTGCCAGCAGTTACCGACCCATACAGGGGAATGAGCAGTTCTTC. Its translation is CASSYRPIQGNEQFF.

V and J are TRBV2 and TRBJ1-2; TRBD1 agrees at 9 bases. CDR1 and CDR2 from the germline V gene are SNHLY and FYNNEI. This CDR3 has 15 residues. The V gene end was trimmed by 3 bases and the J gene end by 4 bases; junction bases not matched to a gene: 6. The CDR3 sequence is CASSDRDRGSYGYTF. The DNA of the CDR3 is TGTGCCAGCAGTGACAGAGACAGGGGGTCCTATGGCTACACCTTC. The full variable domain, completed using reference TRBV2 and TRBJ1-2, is EPEVTQTPSHQVTQMGQEVILRCVPISNHLYFYWYRQILGQKVEFLVSFYNNEISEKSEIFDDQFSVERPDGSNFTLKIRSTKLEDSAMYFCASSDRDRGSYGYTFGSGTRLTVV.

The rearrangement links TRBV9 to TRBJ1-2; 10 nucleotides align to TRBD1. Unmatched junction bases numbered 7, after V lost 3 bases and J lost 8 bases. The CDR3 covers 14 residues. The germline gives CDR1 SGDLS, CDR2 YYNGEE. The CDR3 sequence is CASSGRQGALGYTF. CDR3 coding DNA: TGTGCCAGCAGCGGCCGACAGGGGGCCCTAGGCTACACCTTC. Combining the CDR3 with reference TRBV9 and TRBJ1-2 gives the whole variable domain DSGVTQTPKHLITATGQRVTLRCSPRSGDLSVYWYQQSLDQGLQFLIQYYNGEERAKGNILERFSAQQFPDLHSELNLSSLELGDSALYFCASSGRQGALGYTFGSGTRLTVV.

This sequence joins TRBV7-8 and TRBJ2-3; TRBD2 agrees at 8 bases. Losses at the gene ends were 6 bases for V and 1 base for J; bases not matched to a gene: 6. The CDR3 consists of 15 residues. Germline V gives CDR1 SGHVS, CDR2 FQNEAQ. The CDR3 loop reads CASRFREGGTDTQYF. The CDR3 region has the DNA TGTGCCAGCAGATTTCGGGAGGGGGGCACAGATACGCAGTATTTT.

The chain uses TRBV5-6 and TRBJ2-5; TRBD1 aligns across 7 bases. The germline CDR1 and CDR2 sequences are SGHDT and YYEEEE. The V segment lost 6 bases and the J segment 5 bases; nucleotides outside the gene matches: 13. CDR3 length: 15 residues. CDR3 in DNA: TGTGCCAGCACCTTCGACAGGGCAGTAGGGGAGACCCAGTACTTC. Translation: CASTFDRAVGETQYF.

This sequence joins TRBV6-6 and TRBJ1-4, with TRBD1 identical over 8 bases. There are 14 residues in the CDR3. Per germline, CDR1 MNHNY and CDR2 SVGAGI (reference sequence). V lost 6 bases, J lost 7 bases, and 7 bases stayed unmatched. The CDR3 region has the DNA TGTGCCAGCAGCCCAGGACAGGGTAGTGAAAAACTGTTTTTT. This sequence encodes CASSPGQGSEKLFF.

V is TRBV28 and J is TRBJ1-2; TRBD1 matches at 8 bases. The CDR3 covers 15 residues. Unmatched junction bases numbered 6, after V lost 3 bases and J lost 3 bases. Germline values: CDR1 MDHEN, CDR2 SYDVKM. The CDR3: CASSFRDRRHYGYTF. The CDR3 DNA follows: TGTGCCAGCAGTTTTCGGGACAGGAGACACTATGGCTACACCTTC.

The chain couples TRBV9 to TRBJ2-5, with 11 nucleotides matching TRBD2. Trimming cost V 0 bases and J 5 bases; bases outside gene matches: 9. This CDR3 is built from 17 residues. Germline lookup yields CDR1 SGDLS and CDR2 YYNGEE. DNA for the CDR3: TGTGCCAGCAGCGTAGCGGCTAGCGGGAGGTTCGGGGAGACCCAGTACTTC. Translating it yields CASSVAASGRFGETQYF.

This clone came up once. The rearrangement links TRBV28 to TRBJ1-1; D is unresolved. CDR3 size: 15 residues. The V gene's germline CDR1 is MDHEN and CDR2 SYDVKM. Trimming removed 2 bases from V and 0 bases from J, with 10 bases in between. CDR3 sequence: CASSLIVVLNTEAFF. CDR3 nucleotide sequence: TGTGCCAGCAGTTTAATAGTGGTGCTGAACACTGAAGCTTTCTTT.

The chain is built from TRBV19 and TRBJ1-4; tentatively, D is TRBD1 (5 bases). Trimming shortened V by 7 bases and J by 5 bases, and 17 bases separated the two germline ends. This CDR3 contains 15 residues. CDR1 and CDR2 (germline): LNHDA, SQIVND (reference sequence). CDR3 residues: CASTLAYRLNEKLFF. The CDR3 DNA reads TGTGCCAGTACCTTAGCTTACAGGTTAAATGAAAAACTGTTTTTT.

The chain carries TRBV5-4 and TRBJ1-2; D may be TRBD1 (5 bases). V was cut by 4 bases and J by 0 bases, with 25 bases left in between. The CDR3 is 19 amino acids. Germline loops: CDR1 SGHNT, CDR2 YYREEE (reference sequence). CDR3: CASSRWGGTPQSANYGYTF. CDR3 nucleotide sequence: TGTGCCAGCAGCCGGTGGGGGGGTACACCGCAATCAGCTAACTATGGCTACACCTTC.

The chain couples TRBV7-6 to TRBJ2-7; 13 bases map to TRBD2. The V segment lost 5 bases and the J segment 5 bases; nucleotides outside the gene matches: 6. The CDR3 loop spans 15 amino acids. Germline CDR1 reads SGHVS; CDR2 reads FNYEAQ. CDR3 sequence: CASSRGLAGVNEQYF. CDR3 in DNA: TGTGCCAGCAGCCGCGGACTAGCGGGAGTCAACGAGCAGTACTTC.

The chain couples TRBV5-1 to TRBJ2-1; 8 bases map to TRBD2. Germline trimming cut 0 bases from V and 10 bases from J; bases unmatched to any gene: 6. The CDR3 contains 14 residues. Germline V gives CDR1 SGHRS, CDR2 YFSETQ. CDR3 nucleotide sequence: TGCGCCAGCAGCTTGGCGGCTAGCGGGCACGAGCAGTTCTTC. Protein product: CASSLAASGHEQFF.

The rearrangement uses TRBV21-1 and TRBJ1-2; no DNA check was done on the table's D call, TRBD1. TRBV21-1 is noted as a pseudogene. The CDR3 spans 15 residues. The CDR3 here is CASSNGRGTPYGYTF. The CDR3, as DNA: TGTGCCAGCAGCAATGGCAGGGGCACCCCTTATGGCTACACCTTC.

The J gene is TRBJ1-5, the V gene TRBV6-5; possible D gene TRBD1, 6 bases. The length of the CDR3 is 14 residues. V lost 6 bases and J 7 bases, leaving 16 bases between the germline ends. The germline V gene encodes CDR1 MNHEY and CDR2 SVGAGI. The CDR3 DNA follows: TGTGCCAGCAGCGGCGGGGGCGGTCGACAGCCCCAGCATTTT. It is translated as CASSGGGGRQPQHF.

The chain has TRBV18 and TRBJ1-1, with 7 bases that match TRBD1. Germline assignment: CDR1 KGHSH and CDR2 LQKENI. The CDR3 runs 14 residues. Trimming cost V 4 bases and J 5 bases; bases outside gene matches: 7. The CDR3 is CASSLTGSNTEAFF. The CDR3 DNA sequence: TGTGCCAGCTCACTGACAGGGAGTAATACTGAAGCTTTCTTT.

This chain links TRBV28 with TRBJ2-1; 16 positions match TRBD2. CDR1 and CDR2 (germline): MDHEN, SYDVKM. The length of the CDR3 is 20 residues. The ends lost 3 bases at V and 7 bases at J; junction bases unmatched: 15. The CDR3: CASSFKPGLAGGPGDNEQFF. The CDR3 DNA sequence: TGTGCCAGCAGTTTTAAACCGGGACTAGCGGGAGGGCCGGGTGATAATGAGCAGTTCTTC.

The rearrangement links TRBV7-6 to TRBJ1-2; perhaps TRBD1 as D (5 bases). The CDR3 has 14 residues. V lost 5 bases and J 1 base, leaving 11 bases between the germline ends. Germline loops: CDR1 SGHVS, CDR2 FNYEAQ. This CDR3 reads CASSESTVNYGYTF. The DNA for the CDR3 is TGTGCCAGCAGCGAATCGACAGTTAACTATGGCTACACCTTC.

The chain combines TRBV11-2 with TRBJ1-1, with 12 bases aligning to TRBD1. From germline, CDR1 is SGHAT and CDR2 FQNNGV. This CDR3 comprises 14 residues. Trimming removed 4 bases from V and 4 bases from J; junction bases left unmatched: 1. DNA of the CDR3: TGTGCCAGCAGCTGGGGACAGGGGGCCACTGAAGCTTTCTTT. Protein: CASSWGQGATEAFF.